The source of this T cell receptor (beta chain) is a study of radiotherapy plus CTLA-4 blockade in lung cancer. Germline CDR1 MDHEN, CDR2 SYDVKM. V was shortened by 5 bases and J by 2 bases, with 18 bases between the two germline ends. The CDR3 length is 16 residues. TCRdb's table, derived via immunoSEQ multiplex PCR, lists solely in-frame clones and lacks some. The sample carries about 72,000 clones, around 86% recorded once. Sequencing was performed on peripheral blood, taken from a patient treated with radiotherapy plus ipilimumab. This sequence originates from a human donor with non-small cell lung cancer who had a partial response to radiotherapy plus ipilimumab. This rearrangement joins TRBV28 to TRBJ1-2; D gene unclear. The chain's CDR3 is CASSPSPGVRNYGYTF. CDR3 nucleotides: TGTGCCAGCAGTCCCTCCCCGGGAGTCAGGAACTATGGCTACACCTTC.